The clone carrying this T cell receptor beta chain was recorded many times. The CDR3 runs 18 residues. With 7 bases removed from V and 1 base from J, the gap between germline ends came to 27 bases. Germline V gives CDR1 DFQATT, CDR2 SNEGSKA (reference sequence). Authors of the study amplified TCR beta CDR3 regions from RNA transcripts. A set of HTBI primers served as the primers for a first-round RT-PCR of the TCR CDR3. TCRdb redid the calling of the multiplex PCR reads with MiXCR, one entry per CDR3 protein. This sample has nearly 600,000 distinct CDR3 sequences, with approximately 14% found just once. This specimen comes from a study of T cells in Graves' hyperthyroidism and ophthalmopathy. Overall study: Before any treatment, at initial diagnosis, peripheral blood was collected.

The sequence was obtained from a woman younger than 35 with Graves' ophthalmopathy. The rearrangement uses TRBV20-1 and TRBJ2-3; perhaps TRBD2 as D (6 bases). Sequencing input: blood. Here the CDR3 DNA reads TGCAGTGGCCTTGGGACCCCATGGGGTGGAGGGGGCACAGATACGCAGTATTTT. Its protein is CSGLGTPWGGGGTDTQYF.